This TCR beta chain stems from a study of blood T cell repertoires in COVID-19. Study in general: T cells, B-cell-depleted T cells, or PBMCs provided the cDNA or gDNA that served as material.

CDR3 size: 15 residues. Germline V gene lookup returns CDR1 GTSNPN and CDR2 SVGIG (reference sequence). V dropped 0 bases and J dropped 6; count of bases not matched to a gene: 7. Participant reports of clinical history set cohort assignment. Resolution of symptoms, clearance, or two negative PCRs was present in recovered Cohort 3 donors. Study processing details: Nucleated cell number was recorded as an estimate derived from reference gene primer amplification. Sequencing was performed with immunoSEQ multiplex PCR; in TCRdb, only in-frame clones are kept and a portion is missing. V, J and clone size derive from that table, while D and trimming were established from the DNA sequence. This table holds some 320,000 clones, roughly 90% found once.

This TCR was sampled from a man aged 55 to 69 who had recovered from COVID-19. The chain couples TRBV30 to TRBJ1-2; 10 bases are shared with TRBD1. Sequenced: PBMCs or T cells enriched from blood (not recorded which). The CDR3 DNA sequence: TGTGCCTGGAGTGTATTTTCCGGGACAGGGGATGGCTACACCTTC. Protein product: CAWSVFSGTGDGYTF.